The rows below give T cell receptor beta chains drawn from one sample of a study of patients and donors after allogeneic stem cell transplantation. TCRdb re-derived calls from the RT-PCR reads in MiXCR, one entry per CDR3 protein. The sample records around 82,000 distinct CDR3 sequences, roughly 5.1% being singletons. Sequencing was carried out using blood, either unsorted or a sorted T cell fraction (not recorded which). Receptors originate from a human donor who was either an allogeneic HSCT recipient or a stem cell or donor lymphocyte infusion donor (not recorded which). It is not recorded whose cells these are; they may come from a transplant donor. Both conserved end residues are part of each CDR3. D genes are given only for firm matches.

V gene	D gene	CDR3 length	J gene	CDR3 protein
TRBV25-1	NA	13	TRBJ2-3	CASLGVNADTQYF
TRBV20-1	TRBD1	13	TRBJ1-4	CSAPDRFNEKLFF
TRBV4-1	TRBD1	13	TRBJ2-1	CASSRDSYNEQFF
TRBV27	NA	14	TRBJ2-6	CASSFYSGANVLTF
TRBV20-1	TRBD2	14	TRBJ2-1	CSATTASGSNEQFF
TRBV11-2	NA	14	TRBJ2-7	CASSFLADGYEQYF
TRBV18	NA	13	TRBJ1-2	CASSPAPNYGYTF
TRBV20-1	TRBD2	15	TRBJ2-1	CSAPGGFSIYNEQFF
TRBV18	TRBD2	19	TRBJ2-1	CASSPPNRSGRAGYNEQFF
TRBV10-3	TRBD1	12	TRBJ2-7	CAIGTGMYEQYF